The following is a TCR beta chain sequence with its context. Arm-PCR with iRepertoire HTBI primers amplified the CDR3 regions for these TCR beta libraries. Using its own MiXCR run on the multiplex PCR reads, TCRdb lists one record per CDR3 protein. The repertoire has just over 600,000 distinct CDR3 sequences, roughly 15% of them found once; the top ten carry approximately 20%. These data belong to a study of regulatory T cells in long-lasting Graves disease. Germline CDR1 reads SGHRS; CDR2 reads YFSETQ. The CDR3 is 14 amino acids. Trimming stripped 4 bases from V and 5 bases from J, with 16 bases between. Sample time point: newly diagnosed GD, antithyroid drugs for less than 3 months. PBMC RNA served as the TCR library source. In addition, the sample was reused for a study of T cells in Graves' hyperthyroidism and ophthalmopathy.

This sequence was found in a woman aged 30 to 39 with Graves disease. This chain uses TRBV5-1 with TRBJ2-7; D might be TRBD2 (6 bases). The sequencing used peripheral blood mononuclear cells (PBMCs), collected at new diagnosis, from a patient treated with antithyroid drugs. CDR3: CASSEGGGANEQYF. The CDR3 DNA follows: TGCGCCAGCAGCGAGGGAGGTGGGGCCAACGAGCAGTACTTC.